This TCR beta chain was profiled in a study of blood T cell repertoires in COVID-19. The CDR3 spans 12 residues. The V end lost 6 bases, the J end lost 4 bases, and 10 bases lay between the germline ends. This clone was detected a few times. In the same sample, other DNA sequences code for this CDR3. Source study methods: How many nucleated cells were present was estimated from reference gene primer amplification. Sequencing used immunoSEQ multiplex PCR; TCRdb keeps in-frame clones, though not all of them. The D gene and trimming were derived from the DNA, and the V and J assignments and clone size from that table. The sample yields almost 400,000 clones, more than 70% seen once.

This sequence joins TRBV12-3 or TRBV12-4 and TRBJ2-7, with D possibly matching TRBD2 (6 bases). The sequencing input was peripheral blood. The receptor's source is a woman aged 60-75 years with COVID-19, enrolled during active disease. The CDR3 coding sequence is TGTGCCAGCAGCCCCGGGAGTTACGAGCAGTACTTC. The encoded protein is CASSPGSYEQYF.